This T cell receptor beta chain was identified in a study of OX40 agonist ivuxolimab in advanced cancers. A note on the overall study: Ivuxolimab was a fully human IgG2 agonistic monoclonal antibody targeting the costimulatory receptor OX40 (CD134). Prior anti-PD-1, anti-PD-L1 or anti-CTLA-4 therapy was permitted, and checkpoint inhibitors had been received by about two fifths of dose-escalation patients. In the dose-escalation cohort, around four fifths of patients were male, and the mean age was approximately 60 years with a range of about 20 to 80. Partial responses occurred in three dose-escalation patients: two with cutaneous melanoma and one with hepatocellular carcinoma. Among the 50 to 55 dose-escalation patients, some 20 had hepatocellular carcinoma, about 15 melanoma, 9 renal cell carcinoma and 9 head and neck cancer. Intravenous ivuxolimab was administered to patients every 2 weeks at six dose levels: 0.01, 0.1, 0.3, 1.5, 3 and 10 mg/kg. Peripheral TCRbeta sequencing was intended to test whether TCR sequence diversity was altered and clonal T-cell expansion was caused by ivuxolimab. The paper reports the monotherapy dose-escalation portion (N of about 50 patients) of the phase I ivuxolimab trial.

Spanning cysteine to phenylalanine, the CDR3 consists of 14 amino acids. This entry keeps only the CDR3 DNA: 42 bases, framed from base 1. V has 5 bases trimmed and J has 4 bases trimmed; junction bases matching no gene number 5. Based on the germline V gene, the CDR1 and CDR2 sequences are MNHEY and SVGAGI. Regarding this clone: Its binding antigen is unknown. Base qualities are not provided; no much larger clone lies one nucleotide away.

Patients with a history of autoimmune disease or receiving systemic immunosuppression were excluded from the trial. Peripheral blood for TCR sequencing was drawn from every dose cohort at baseline, at cycle 4 day 1 and at cycle 7 day 1. Samples were obtained from an open-label, multicenter, first-in-human phase I dose-escalation trial of ivuxolimab. The trial enrolled adults with locally advanced or metastatic head and neck squamous cell, hepatocellular, melanoma or renal cell carcinoma. Before TCR sequencing, CD4+ and CD8+ T cells were separately sorted from peripheral blood. For sequencing of the TCRbeta CDR3 region, genomic DNA was extracted from the sorted cells. The immunoSEQ Assay was used for sequencing of TCRbeta CDR3 regions. Held by TCRdb, this immuneACCESS table contains in-frame sequences only and omits some clones. Under half of the omission traces to an unresolved V gene where checked; the cause of the rest is unknown. Here the sample has roughly 76,000 clones; around 85% occur a single time. The biggest ten clones account for 5.5% to 6% of the sample.

Here is what the overall study found, with its caveats: Antigen specificity was not determined for the clonally expanded peripheral T cells. After ivuxolimab, more expanded clones were found on average in CD8+ T cells than in CD4+ T cells. Low levels of normalized T-cell clonal expansion were also shown by some nonresponding patients. In partial responders in the 0.1-3.0 mg/kg groups, normalized peripheral clonal expansion was found to be among the lowest, especially among CD8+ T cells. At doses from 0.1 to 3.0 mg/kg, clonal expansion was seen in both CD4+ and CD8+ blood T cells between baseline and week 6.

Sequences were derived from CD4+ or CD8+ T cells sorted from blood, sampled in a trial of the OX40 agonist ivuxolimab. The receptor was derived from an adult with an advanced solid tumor such as melanoma, head and neck, liver or kidney cancer. The chain joins TRBV6-5 to TRBJ1-5; TRBD1 lines up with 7 middle nucleotides. Here is the DNA: TGTGCCAGCAGTACGGACAGGTCTAATCAGCCCCAGCATTTT. This sequence encodes CASSTDRSNQPQHF.